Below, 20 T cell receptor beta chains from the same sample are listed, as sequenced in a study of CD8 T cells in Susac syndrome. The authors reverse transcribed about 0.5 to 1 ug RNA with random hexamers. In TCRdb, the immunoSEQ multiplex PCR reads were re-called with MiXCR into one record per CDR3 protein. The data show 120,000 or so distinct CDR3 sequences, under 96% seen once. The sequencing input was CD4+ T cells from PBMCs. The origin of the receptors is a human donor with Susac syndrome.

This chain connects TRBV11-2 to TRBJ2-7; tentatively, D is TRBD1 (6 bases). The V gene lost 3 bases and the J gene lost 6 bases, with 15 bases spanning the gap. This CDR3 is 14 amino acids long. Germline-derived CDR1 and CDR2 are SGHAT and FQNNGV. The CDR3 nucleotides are TGTGCCAGCAGCTTGAACAGGGTAAACTCCGAGCAGTACTTC. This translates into CASSLNRVNSEQYF.

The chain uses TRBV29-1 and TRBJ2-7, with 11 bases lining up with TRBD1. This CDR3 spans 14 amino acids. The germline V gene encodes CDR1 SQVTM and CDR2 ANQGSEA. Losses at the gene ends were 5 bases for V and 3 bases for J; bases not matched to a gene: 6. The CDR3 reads CSVRGGQGVYEQYF. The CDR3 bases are TGCAGCGTTCGTGGGGGACAGGGGGTCTACGAGCAGTACTTC.

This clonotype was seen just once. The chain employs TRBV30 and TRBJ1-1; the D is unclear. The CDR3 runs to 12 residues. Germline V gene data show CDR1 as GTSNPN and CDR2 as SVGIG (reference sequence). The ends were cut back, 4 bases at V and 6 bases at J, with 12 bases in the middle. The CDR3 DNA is TGTGCCTGGACAGACAATGCAGCTGAAGCTTTCTTT. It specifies CAWTDNAAEAFF. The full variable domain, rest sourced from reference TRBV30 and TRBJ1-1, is SQTIHQWPATLVQPVGSPLSLECTVEGTSNPNLYWYRQAAGRGLQLLFYSVGIGQISSEVPQNLSASRPQDRQFILSSKKLLLSDSGFYLCAWTDNAAEAFFGQGTRLTVV.

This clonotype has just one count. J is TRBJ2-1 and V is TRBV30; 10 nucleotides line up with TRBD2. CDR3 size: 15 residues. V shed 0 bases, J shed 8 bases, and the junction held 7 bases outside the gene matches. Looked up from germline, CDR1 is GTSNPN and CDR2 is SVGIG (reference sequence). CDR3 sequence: CAWSVSGRGSDEQFF. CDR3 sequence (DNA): TGTGCCTGGAGTGTAAGCGGGAGGGGTAGCGATGAGCAGTTCTTC. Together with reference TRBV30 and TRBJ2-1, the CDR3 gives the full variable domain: SQTIHQWPATLVQPVGSPLSLECTVEGTSNPNLYWYRQAAGRGLQLLFYSVGIGQISSEVPQNLSASRPQDRQFILSSKKLLLSDSGFYLCAWSVSGRGSDEQFFGPGTRLTVL.

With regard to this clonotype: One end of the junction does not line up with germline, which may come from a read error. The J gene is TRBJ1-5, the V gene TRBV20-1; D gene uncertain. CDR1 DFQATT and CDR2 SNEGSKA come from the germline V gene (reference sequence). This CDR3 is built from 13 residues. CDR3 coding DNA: TGCAGTGCCAGAGACGAAGTAGATCAGCCCCAGCATTTT. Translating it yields CSARDEVDQPQHF.

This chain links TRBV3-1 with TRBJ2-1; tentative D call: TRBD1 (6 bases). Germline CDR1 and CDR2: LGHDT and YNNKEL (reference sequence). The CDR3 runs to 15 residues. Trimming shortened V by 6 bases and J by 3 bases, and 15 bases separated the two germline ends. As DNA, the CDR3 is TGTGCCAGCAGGCCCTCAGGGGAAGGCTACAATGAGCAGTTCTTC. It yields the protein CASRPSGEGYNEQFF.

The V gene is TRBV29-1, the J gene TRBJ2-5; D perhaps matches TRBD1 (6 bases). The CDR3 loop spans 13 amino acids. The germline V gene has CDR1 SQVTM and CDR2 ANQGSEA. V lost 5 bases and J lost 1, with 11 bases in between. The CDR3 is CSVMDRFQETQYF. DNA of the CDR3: TGCAGCGTTATGGACAGATTCCAAGAGACCCAGTACTTC.

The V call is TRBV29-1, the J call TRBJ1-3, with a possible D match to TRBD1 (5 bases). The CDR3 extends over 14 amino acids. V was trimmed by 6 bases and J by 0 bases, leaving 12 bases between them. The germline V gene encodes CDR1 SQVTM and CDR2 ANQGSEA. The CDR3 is CSVGSGSSGNTIYF. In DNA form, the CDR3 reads TGCAGCGTGGGATCAGGGAGCTCTGGAAACACCATATATTTT.

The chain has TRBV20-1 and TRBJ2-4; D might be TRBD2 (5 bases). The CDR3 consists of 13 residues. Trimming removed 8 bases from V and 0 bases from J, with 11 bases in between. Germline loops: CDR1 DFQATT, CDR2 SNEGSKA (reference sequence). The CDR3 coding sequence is TGCAGTCTTTCGGGGTTAGCCAAAAACATTCAGTACTTC. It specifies CSLSGLAKNIQYF.

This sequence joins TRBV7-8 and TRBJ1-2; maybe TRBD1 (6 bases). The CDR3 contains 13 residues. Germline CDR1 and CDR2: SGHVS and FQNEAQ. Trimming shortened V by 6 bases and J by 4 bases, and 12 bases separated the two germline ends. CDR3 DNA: TGTGCCAGCAGTTTCGACAGGAGCTATGGCTACACCTTC. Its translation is CASSFDRSYGYTF.

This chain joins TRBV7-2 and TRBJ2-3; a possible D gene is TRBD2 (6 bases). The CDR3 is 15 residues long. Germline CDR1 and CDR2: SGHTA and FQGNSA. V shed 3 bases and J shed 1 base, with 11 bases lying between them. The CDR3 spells CASSFPGVGTDTQYF. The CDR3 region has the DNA TGTGCCAGCAGCTTTCCGGGAGTCGGCACAGATACGCAGTATTTT.

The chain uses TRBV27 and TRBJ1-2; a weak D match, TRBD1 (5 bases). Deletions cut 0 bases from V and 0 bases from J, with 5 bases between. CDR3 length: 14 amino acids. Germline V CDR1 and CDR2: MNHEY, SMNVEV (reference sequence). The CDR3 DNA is TGTGCCAGCAGTTTATCGACAGCTAACTATGGCTACACCTTC. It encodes CASSLSTANYGYTF.

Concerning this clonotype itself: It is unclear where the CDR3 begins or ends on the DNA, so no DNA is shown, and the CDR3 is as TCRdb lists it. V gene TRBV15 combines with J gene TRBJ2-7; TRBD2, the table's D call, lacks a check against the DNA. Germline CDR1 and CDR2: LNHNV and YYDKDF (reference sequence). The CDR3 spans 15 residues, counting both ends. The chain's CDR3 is CATSILDSGSYEQYF.

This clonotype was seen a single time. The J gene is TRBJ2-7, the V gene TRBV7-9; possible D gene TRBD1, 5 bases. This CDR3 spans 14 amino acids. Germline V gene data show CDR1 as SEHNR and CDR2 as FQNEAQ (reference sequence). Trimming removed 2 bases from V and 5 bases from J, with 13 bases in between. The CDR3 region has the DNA TGTGCCAGCAGCTTATACAGGAGCGAAAACGAGCAGTACTTC. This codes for CASSLYRSENEQYF.

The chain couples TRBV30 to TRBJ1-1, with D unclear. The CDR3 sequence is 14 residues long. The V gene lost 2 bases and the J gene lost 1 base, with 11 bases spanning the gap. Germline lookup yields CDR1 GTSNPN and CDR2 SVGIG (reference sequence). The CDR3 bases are TGTGCCTGGAGTAAAATCGGCCCGAACACTGAAGCTTTCTTT. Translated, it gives CAWSKIGPNTEAFF.

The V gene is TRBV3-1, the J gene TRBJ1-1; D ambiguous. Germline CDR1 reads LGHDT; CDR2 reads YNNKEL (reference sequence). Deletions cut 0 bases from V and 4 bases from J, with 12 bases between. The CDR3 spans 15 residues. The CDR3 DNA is TGTGCCAGCAGCCAAGAGGGGTCGACTGGCACTGAAGCTTTCTTT. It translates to CASSQEGSTGTEAFF.

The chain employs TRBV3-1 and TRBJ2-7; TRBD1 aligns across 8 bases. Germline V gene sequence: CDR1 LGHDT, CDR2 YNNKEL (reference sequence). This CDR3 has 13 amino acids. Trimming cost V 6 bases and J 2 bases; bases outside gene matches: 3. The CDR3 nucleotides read TGTGCCAGCAGTATACAGGGGGCCTACGAGCAGTACTTC. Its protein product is CASSIQGAYEQYF.

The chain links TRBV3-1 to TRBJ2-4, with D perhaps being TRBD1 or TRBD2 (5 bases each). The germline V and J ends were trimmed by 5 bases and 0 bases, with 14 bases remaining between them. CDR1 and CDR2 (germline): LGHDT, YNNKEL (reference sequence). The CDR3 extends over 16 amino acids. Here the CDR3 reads CASSSLPGQAKNIQYF. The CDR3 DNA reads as TGTGCCAGCAGCTCCCTCCCGGGGCAAGCCAAAAACATTCAGTACTTC.

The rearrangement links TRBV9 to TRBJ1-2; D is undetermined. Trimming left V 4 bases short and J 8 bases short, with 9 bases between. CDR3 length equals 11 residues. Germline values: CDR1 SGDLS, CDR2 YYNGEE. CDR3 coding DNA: TGTGCCAGCAGCACCGAAAGAGGCTACACCTTC. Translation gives CASSTERGYTF.

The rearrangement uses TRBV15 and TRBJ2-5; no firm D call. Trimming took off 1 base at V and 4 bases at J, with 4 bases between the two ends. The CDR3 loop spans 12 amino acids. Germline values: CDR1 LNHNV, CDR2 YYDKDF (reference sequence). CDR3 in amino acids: CATSRVGETQYF. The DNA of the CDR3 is TGTGCCACCAGCAGAGTCGGAGAGACCCAGTACTTC.